This TCR beta chain derives from a study of cytomegalovirus exposure and HLA in healthy donors. Looking at the study overall: Both the 100 to 150 validation repertoires and the approximately 700 first-cohort repertoires used the same platform, as reported by a later analysis.

Study-wide findings and caveats: TCR beta chains numbering 164 were designated cytomegalovirus-associated. The tendency of first-cohort TCR clusters to co-occur in the 120 or so validation repertoires was the finding of a later analysis.

Germline V gene data show CDR1 as LGHNA and CDR2 as YSLEER. CDR3 length: 14 residues. V was cut by 0 bases and J by 6 bases, with 11 bases left in between. Generated by immunoSEQ multiplex PCR, the TCRdb table keeps only in-frame clones and is missing some. Among some 170,000 clones, under 90% were seen once, and the ten largest hold about a tenth. These donors were members of the roughly 110-subject validation cohort, a group separate from the approximately 670-subject first cohort. With regard to this clone: Its antigen is undetermined.

This sequence joins TRBV4-3 and TRBJ1-2; D possibly corresponds to TRBD1 (5 bases). The clonotype originates from a woman aged 18-30 years in good health and CMV-seropositive. Sequenced sample: PBMCs. The CDR3 spells CASSQDQGSNGYTF. The DNA of the CDR3 is TGCGCCAGCAGCCAAGATCAGGGATCAAATGGCTACACCTTC.